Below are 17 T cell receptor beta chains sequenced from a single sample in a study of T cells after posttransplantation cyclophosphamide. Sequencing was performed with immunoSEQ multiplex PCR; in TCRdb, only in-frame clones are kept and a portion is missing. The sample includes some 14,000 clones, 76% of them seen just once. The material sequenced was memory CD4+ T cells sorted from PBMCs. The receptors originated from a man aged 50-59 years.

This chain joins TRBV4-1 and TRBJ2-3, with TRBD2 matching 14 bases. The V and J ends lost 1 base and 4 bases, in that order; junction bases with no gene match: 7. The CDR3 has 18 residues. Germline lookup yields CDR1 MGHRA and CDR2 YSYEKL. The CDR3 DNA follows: TGCGCCAGCAGCCAAGGACTAGCGGGGGGGAGGAGGTCAGATACGCAGTATTTT. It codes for CASSQGLAGGRRSDTQYF.

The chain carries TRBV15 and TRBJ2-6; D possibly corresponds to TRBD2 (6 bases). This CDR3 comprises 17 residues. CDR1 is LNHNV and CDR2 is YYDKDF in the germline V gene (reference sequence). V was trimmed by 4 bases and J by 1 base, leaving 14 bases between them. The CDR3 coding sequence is TGTGCCACCAGCAAAACAAAAGGAGGGTCTGGGGCCAACGTCCTGACTTTC. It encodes CATSKTKGGSGANVLTF. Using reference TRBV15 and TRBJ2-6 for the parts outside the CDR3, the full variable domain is DAMVIQNPRYQVTQFGKPVTLSCSQTLNHNVMYWYQQKSSQAPKLLFHYYDKDFNNEADTPDNFQSRRPNTSFCFLDIRSPGLGDTAMYLCATSKTKGGSGANVLTFGAGSRLTVL.

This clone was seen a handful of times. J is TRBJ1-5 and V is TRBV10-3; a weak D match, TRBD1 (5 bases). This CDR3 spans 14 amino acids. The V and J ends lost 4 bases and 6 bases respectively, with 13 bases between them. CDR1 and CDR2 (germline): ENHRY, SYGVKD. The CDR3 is CAISADIQGQPQHF. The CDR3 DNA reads TGTGCCATCAGTGCCGACATTCAGGGTCAGCCCCAGCATTTT.

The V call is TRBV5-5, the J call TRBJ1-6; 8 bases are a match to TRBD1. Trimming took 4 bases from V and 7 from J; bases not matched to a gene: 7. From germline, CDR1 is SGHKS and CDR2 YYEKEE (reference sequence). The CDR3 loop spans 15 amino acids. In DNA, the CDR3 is TGTGCCAGCAGCCTAGGACAGGGCCAAAATTCACCCCTCCACTTT. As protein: CASSLGQGQNSPLHF.

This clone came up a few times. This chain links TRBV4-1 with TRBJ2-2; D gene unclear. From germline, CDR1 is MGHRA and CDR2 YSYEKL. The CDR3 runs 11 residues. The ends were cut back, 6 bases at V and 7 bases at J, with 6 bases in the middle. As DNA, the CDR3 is TGCGCCAGCAGTTTTCACGGGGAGCTGTTTTTT. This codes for CASSFHGELFF.

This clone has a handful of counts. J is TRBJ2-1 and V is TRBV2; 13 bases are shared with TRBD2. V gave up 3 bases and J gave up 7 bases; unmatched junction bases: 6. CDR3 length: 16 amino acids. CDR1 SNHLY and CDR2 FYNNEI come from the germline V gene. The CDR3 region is CASSEPGLAGPNEQFF. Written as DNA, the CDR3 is TGTGCCAGCAGTGAGCCGGGACTAGCGGGGCCAAATGAGCAGTTCTTC.

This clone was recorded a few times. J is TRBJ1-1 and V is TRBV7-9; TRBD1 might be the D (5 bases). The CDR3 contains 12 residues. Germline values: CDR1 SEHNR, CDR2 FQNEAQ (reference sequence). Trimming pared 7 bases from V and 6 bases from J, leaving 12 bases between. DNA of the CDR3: TGTGCCAGCATCAAACAGGTATCTGAAGCTTTCTTT. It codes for CASIKQVSEAFF. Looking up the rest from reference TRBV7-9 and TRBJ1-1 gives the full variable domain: DTGVSQNPRHKITKRGQNVTFRCDPISEHNRLYWYRQTLGQGPEFLTYFQNEAQLEKSRLLSDRFSAERPKGSFSTLEIQRTEQGDSAMYLCASIKQVSEAFFGQGTRLTVV.

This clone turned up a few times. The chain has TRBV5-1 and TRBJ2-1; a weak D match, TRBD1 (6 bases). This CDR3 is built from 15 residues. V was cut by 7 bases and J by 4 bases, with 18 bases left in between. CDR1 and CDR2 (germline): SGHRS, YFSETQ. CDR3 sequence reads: CASFRQENPYNEQFF. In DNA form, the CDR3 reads TGCGCCAGCTTTCGACAGGAGAATCCTTACAATGAGCAGTTCTTC.

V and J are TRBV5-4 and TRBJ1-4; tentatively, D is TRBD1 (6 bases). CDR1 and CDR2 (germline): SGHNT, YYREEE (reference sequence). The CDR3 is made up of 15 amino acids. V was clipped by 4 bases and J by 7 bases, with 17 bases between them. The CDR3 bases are TGTGCCAGCAGCGGCAGCACAGGGCGAACTGAAAAACTGTTTTTT. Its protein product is CASSGSTGRTEKLFF.

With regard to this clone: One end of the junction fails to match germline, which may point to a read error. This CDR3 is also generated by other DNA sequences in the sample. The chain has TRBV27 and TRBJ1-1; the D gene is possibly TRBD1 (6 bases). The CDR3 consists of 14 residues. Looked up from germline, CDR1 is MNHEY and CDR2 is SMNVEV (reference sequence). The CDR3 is CASSLNSGATEAFF. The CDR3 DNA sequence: TGTGCCAGCAGTCTAAATTCAGGGGCCACTGAGGCTTTCTTT.

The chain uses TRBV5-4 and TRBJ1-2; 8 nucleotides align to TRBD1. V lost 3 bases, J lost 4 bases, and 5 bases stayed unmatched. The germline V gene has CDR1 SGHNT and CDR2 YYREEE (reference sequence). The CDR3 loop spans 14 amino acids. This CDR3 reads CASSSRTGSYGYTF. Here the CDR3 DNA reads TGTGCCAGCAGCTCTCGGACAGGGTCCTATGGCTACACCTTC.

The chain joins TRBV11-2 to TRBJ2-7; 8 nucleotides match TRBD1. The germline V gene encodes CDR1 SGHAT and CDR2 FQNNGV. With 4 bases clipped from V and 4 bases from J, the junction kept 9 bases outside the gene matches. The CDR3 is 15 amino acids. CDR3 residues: CASSSQQGVMYEQYF. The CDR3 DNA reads TGTGCCAGCAGCTCCCAACAGGGGGTAATGTACGAGCAGTACTTC.

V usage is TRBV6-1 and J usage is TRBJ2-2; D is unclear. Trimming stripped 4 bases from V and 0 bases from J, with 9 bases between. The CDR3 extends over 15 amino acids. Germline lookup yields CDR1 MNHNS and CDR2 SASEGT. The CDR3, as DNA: TGTGCCAGCAGTGTTGGCGGCGCGAACACCGGGGAGCTGTTTTTT. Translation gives CASSVGGANTGELFF.

CDR3 protein: CASSIDLPQGKQPQHF. CDR3 in DNA: TGTGCCAGTAGTATAGATCTTCCTCAGGGAAAACAGCCCCAGCATTTT. The V and J genes are TRBV19 and TRBJ1-5, with a weak D call TRBD1 (5 bases). Trimming stripped 0 bases from V and 7 bases from J, with 16 bases between. Germline V gives CDR1 LNHDA, CDR2 SQIVND (reference sequence). This CDR3 has 16 amino acids. The variable domain in full, completed from reference TRBV19 and TRBJ1-5, reads DGGITQSPKYLFRKEGQNVTLSCEQNLNHDAMYWYRQDPGQGLRLIYYSQIVNDFQKGDIAEGYSVSREKKESFPLTVTSAQKNPTAFYLCASSIDLPQGKQPQHFGDGTRLSIL.

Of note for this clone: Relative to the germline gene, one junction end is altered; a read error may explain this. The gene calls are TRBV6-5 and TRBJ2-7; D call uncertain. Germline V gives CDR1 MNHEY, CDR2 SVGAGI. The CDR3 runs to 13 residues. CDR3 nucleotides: TGTGCCATCAGTGAGATGGTCTCCTACGAGCAGTACTTC. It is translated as CAISEMVSYEQYF.

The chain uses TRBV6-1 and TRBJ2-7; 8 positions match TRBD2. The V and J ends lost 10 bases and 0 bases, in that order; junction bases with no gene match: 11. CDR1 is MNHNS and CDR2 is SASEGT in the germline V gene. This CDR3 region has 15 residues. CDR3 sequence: CAILLAGTYSYEQYF. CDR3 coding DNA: TGTGCCATCCTTTTAGCGGGAACCTACTCCTACGAGCAGTACTTC.

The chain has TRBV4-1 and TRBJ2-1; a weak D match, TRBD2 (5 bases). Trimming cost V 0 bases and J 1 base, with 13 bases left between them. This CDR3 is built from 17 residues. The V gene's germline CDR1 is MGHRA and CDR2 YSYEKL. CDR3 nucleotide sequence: TGCGCCAGCAGCCAAGATATGCGGATAGCGTCCTACAATGAGCAGTTCTTC. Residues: CASSQDMRIASYNEQFF.